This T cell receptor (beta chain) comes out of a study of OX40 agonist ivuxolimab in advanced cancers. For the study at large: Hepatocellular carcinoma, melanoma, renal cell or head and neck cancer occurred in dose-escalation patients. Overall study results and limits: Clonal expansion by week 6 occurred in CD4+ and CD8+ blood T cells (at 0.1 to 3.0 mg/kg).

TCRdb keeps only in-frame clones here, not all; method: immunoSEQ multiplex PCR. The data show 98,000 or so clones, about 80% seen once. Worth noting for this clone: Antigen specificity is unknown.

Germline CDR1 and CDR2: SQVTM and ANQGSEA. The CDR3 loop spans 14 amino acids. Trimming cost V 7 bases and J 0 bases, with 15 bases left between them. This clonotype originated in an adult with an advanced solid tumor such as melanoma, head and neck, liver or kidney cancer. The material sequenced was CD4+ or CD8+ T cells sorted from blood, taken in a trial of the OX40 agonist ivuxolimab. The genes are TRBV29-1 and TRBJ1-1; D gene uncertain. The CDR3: CSAEDLRMNTEAFF. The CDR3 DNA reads TGCAGCGCCGAGGACCTACGGATGAACACTGAAGCTTTCTTT.